Listed below are T cell receptor beta chains from one sample, sequenced in a study of T cells after somatic rescue of genetic block. The method was immunoSEQ multiplex PCR; TCRdb's version includes in-frame clones alone and lacks a portion of them. Of 10,000 to 15,000 clones detected, 74% appear once; the ten largest clones hold around 21%. The sequenced sample was peripheral blood mononuclear cells (PBMCs). The receptors come from a boy aged 10-17 years. Both conserved end residues are part of each CDR3. The order of the fields is CDR3 length, V gene, J gene, D gene, CDR3 protein, CDR3 DNA. D genes are given only for firm matches.

17	TRBV19	TRBJ1-4	TRBD1	CASSGQGSRATNEKLFF	TGTGCCAGTAGTGGACAGGGTAGTCGTGCAACTAATGAAAAACTGTTTTTT
16	TRBV7-8	TRBJ2-1	-	CASSLSRGSRGDEQFF	TGTGCCAGCAGCTTAAGCAGAGGGAGTCGAGGCGATGAGCAGTTCTTC
14	TRBV5-1	TRBJ2-7	-	CASSLGPLKYEQYF	TGCGCCAGCAGCTTGGGGCCCCTAAAGTACGAGCAGTACTTC
12	TRBV6-1	TRBJ2-7	-	CASSEGGRVQYF	TGTGCCAGCAGTGAAGGGGGCAGGGTTCAGTACTTC
16	TRBV7-6	TRBJ2-7	-	CASSSLGPLRTGEQYF	TGTGCCAGCAGCTCTCTTGGACCCCTTCGGACGGGCGAGCAGTACTTC
15	TRBV18	TRBJ2-7	TRBD1	CASSPPTGGVGEQYF	TGTGCCAGCTCACCACCGACAGGGGGTGTCGGCGAGCAGTACTTC
14	TRBV7-9	TRBJ2-2	-	CASSFYRNTGELFF	TGTGCCAGCAGCTTCTACCGGAACACCGGGGAGCTGTTTTTT
15	TRBV5-5	TRBJ2-1	-	CASSLDGGAYNEQFF	TGTGCCAGCAGCTTAGACGGGGGCGCTTACAATGAGCAGTTCTTC
14	TRBV9	TRBJ1-1	-	CASSVTPGQGLAFF	TGTGCCAGCAGCGTGACCCCTGGGCAGGGACTAGCTTTCTTT
15	TRBV27	TRBJ1-2	-	CASSLTRGAGYGYTF	TGTGCCAGCAGTTTGACTAGGGGCGCCGGCTATGGCTACACCTTC